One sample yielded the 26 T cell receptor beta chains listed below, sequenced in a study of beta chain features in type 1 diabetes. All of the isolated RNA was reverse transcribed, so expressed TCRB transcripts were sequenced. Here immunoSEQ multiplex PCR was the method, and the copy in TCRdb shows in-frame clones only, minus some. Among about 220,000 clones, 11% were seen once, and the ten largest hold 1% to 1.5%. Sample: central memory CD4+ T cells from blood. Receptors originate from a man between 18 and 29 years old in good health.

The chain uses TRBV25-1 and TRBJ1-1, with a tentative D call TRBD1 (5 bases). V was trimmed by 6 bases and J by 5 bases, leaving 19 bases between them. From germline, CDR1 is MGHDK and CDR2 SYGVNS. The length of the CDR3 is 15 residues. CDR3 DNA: TGTGCCAGCAGCGGCGCTAGGTCAGGGCGGACTGAAGCTTTCTTT. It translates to CASSGARSGRTEAFF.

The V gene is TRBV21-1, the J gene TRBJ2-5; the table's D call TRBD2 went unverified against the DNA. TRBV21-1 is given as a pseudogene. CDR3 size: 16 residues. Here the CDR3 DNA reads TGTGCCAGCAGCAAATGGCAGGAGGGGCAGGAAGAGACCCAGTACTTC. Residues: CASSKWQEGQEETQYF.

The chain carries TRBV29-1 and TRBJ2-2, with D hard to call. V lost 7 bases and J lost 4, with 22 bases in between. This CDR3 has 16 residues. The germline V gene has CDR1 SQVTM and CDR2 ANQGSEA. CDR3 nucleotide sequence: TGCAGCGCGCTGGCAACTCTAGGTGCCCCCACCGGGGAGCTGTTTTTT. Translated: CSALATLGAPTGELFF.

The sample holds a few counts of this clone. The CDR3 coding sequence is TGTGCCATCAGTGGGGCAGGGGAATACACAGATACGCAGTATTTT. It codes for CAISGAGEYTDTQYF. The chain recombines TRBV10-3 with TRBJ2-3, with D possibly being TRBD1 (6 bases). The CDR3 is 15 residues long. V lost 4 bases, J lost 2 bases, and 13 bases lay in between. Germline CDR1 is ENHRY and CDR2 is SYGVKD.

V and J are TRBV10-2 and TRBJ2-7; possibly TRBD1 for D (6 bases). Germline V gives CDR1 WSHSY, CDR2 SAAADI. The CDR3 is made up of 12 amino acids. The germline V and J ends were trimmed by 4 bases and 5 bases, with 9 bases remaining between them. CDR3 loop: CASSVGHHEQYF. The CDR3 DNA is TGCGCCAGCAGTGTGGGACACCACGAGCAGTACTTC.

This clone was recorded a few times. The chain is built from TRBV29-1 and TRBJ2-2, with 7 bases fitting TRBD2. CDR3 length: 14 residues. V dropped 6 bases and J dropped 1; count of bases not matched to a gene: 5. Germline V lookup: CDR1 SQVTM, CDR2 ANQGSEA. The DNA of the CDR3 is TGCAGCGTGCCAGGGAGGGTGAACACCGGGGAGCTGTTTTTT. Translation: CSVPGRVNTGELFF.

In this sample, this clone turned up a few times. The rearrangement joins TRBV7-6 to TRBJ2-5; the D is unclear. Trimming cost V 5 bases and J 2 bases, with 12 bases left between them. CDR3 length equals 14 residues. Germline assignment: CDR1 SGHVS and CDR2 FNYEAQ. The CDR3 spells CASSPRTVQETQYF. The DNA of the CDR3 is TGTGCCAGCAGCCCTCGGACGGTTCAAGAGACCCAGTACTTC.

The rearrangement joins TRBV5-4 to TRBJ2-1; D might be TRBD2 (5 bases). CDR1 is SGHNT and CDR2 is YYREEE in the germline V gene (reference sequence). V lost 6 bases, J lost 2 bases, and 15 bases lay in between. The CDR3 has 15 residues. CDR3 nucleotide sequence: TGTGCCAGCACCTACAGCGGCGGAACCTACAATGAGCAGTTCTTC. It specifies CASTYSGGTYNEQFF.

The CDR3 loop is CASRDTSNYGYTF. The CDR3 nucleotides read TGTGCCAGCAGGGACACGTCTAACTATGGCTACACCTTC. This chain links TRBV7-9 with TRBJ1-2; D perhaps matches TRBD1 (5 bases). This CDR3 region has 13 residues. Trimming pared 6 bases from V and 0 bases from J, leaving 8 bases between. CDR1 and CDR2 from the germline V gene are SEHNR and FQNEAQ (reference sequence).

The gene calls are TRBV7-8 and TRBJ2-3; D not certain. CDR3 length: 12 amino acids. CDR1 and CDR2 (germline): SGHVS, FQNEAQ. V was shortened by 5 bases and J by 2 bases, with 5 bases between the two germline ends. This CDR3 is CASSTNTDTQYF. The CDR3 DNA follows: TGTGCCAGCAGCACCAACACAGATACGCAGTATTTT.

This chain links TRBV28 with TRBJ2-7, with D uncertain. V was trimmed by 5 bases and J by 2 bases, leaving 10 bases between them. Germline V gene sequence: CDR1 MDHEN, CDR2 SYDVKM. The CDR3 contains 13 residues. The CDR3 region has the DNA TGTGCCAGCAGTCCCCTACGGGCCTACGAGCAGTACTTC. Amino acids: CASSPLRAYEQYF.

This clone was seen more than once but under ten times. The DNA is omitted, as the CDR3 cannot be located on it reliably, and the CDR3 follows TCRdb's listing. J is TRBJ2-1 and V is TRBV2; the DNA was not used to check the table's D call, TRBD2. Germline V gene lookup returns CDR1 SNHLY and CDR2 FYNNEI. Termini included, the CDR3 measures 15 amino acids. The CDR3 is CASSTSGLAANEQFF.

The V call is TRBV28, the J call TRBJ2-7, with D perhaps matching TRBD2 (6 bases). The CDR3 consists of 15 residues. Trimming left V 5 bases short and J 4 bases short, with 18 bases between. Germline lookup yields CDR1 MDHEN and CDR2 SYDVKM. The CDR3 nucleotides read TGTGCCAGCAGTCCCCCGGGGTTAGCGGTTTACGAGCAGTACTTC. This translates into CASSPPGLAVYEQYF.

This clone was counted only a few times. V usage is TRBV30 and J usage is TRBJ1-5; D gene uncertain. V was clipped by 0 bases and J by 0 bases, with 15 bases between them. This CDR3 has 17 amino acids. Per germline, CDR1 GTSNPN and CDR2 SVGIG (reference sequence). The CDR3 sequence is CAWSVKAGRVSNQPQHF. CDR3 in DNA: TGTGCCTGGAGTGTAAAGGCAGGTCGGGTTAGCAATCAGCCCCAGCATTTT.

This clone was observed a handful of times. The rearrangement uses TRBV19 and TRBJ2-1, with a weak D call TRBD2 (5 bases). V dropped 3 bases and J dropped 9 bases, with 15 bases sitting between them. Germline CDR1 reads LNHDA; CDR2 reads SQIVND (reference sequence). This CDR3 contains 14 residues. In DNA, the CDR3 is TGTGCCAGTAGTATTAGTGTGGGAGTCCCTGAGCAGTTCTTC. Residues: CASSISVGVPEQFF.

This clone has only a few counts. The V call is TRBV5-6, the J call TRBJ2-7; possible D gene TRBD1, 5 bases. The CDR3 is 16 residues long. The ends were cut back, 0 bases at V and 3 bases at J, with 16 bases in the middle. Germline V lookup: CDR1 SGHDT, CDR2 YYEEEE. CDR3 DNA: TGTGCCAGCAGCTTGGACGGCAGGGCCCCCTACTACGAGCAGTACTTC. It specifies CASSLDGRAPYYEQYF.

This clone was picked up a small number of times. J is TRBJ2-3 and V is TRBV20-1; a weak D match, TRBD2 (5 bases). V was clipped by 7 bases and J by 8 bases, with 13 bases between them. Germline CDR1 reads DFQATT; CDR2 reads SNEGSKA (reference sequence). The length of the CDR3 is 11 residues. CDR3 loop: CSVPLVLTQYF. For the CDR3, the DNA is TGCAGTGTACCACTAGTTCTTACGCAGTATTTT.

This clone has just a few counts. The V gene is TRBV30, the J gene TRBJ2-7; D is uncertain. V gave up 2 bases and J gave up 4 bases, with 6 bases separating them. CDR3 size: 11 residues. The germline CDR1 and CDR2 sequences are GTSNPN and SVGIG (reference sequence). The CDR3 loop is CAWSLQYEQYF. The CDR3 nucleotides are TGTGCCTGGAGTTTGCAATACGAGCAGTACTTC.

CDR3 amino acids: CASSGSGIYNEQFF. For the CDR3, the DNA is TGTGCCAGCAGCGGGAGCGGAATCTACAATGAGCAGTTCTTC. V usage is TRBV9 and J usage is TRBJ2-1, with TRBD2 as a possible D gene (5 bases). V shed 3 bases and J shed 3 bases, with 10 bases lying between them. From germline, CDR1 is SGDLS and CDR2 YYNGEE. This CDR3 comprises 14 residues. Using reference TRBV9 and TRBJ2-1 for the parts outside the CDR3, the full variable domain is DSGVTQTPKHLITATGQRVTLRCSPRSGDLSVYWYQQSLDQGLQFLIQYYNGEERAKGNILERFSAQQFPDLHSELNLSSLELGDSALYFCASSGSGIYNEQFFGPGTRLTVL.

Here the CDR3 reads CASSQAGTSGRTGELFF. CDR3 nucleotides: TGTGCCAGCAGCCAGGCCGGGACTAGCGGGAGAACCGGGGAGCTGTTTTTT. The genes are TRBV7-9 and TRBJ2-2, with 14 bases matching TRBD2. Germline-derived CDR1 and CDR2 are SEHNR and FQNEAQ (reference sequence). This CDR3 spans 17 amino acids. The ends lost 5 bases at V and 5 bases at J; junction bases unmatched: 7.

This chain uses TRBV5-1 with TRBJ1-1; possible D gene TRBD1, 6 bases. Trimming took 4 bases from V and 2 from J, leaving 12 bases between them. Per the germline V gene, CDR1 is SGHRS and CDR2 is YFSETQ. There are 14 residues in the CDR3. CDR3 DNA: TGCGCCAGCAGCCCGGGACACAAAAACACTGAAGCTTTCTTT. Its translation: CASSPGHKNTEAFF.

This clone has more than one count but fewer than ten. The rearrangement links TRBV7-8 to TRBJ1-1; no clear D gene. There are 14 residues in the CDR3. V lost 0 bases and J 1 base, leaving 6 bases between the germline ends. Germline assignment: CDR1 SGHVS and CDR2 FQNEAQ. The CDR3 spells CASSLAYGNTEAFF. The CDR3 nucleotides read TGTGCCAGCAGCTTAGCGTACGGGAACACTGAAGCTTTCTTT.

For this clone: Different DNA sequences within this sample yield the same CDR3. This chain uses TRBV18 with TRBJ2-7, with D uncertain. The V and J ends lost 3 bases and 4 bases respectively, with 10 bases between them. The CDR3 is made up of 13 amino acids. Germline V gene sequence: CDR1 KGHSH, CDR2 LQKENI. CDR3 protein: CASSPGNGYEQYF. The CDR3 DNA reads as TGTGCCAGCTCACCGGGGAACGGGTACGAGCAGTACTTC. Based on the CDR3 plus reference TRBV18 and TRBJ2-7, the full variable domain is NAGVMQNPRHLVRRRGQEARLRCSPMKGHSHVYWYRQLPEEGLKFMVYLQKENIIDESGMPKERFSAEFPKEGPSILRIQQVVRGDSAAYFCASSPGNGYEQYFGPGTRLTVT.

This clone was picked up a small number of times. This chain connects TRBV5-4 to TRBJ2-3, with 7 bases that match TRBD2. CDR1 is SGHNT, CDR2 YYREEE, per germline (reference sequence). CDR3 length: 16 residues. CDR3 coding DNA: TGTGGCACCAAGGAGGGAGGGCCGTACGAGACAGATACGCAGTATTTT. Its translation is CGTKEGGPYETDTQYF.

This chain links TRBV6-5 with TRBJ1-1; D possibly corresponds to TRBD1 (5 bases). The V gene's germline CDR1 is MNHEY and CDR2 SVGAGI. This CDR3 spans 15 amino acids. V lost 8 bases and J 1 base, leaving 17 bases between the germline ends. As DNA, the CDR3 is TGTGCCAGCGCCCCGGGCGACAGAACGAACACTGAAGCTTTCTTT. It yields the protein CASAPGDRTNTEAFF.

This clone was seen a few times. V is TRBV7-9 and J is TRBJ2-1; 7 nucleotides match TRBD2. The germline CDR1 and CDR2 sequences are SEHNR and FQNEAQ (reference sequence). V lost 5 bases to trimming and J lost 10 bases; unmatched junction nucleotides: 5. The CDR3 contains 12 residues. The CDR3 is CASSDPGLEQFF. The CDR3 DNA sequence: TGTGCCAGCAGCGATCCGGGACTAGAGCAGTTCTTC.